This T cell receptor (beta chain) was sequenced during a study of siplizumab effects on memory and regulatory T cells. Regarding the study as a whole: Many proliferating CD4+ or CD8+ clones remained unclassified. Roughly 75-95% of them could not be assigned either a naive or a memory phenotype. A minor fraction of alloreactive clones, and no more, mapped to unstimulated subsets. In siplizumab conditions, mappable alloreactive CD4+ clones averaged around 64% Treg-derived, against under 30% in controls.

Produced via immunoSEQ multiplex PCR; TCRdb's table is partial and in-frame only. The table has about 80,000 clones, 85% to 95% seen once. The trim removed 6 bases at V and 4 bases at J, leaving 11 bases unmatched. Germline V gene lookup returns CDR1 ENHRY and CDR2 SYGVKD. The CDR3 spans 16 residues. Of note for this clone: Its specificity is unknown.

The genes are TRBV10-3 and TRBJ2-7; 11 bases fit TRBD1. The material sequenced was CD8+ T cells sorted from blood. The sequence came from a human donor in good health. The CDR3 nucleotides read TGTGCCATCAGCCCAACCCCGGGACAGGGGGGGTACGAGCAGTACTTC. This encodes CAISPTPGQGGYEQYF.